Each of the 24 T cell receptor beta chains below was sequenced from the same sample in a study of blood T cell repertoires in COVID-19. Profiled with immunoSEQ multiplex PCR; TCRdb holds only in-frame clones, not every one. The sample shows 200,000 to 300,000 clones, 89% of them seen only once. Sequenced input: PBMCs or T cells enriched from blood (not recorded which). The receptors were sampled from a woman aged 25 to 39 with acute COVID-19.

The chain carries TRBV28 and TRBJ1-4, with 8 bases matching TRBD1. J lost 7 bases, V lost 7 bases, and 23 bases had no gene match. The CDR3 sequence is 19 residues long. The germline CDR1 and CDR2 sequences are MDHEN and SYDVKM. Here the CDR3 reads CASTNMDRAKDPSSEKLFF. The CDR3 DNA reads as TGTGCCAGCACCAATATGGACAGGGCTAAGGATCCCTCCAGTGAAAAACTGTTTTTT.

CDR3 protein: CSVVLTGGPDEQYF. For the CDR3, the DNA is TGCAGCGTTGTGTTGACGGGGGGGCCAGACGAGCAGTACTTC. The chain couples TRBV29-1 to TRBJ2-7; 8 positions match TRBD2. The V and J ends lost 4 bases and 5 bases, in that order; junction bases with no gene match: 10. Germline V CDR1 and CDR2: SQVTM, ANQGSEA. The CDR3 sequence is 14 residues long.

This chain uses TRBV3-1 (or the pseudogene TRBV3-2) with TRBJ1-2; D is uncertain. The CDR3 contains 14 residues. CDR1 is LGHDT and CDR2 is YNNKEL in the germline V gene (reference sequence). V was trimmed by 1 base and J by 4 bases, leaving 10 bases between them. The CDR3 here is CASSQVGDRYGYTF. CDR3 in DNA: TGTGCCAGCAGCCAAGTTGGAGACCGCTATGGCTACACCTTC.

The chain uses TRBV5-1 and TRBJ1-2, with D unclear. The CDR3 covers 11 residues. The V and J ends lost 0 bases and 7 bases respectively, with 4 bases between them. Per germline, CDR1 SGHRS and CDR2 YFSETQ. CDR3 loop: CASSLDRGYTF. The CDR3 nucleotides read TGCGCCAGCAGCTTGGATCGTGGCTACACCTTC. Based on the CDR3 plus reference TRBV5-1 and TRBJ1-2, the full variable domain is KAGVTQTPRYLIKTRGQQVTLSCSPISGHRSVSWYQQTPGQGLQFLFEYFSETQRNKGNFPGRFSGRQFSNSRSEMNVSTLELGDSALYLCASSLDRGYTFGSGTRLTVV.

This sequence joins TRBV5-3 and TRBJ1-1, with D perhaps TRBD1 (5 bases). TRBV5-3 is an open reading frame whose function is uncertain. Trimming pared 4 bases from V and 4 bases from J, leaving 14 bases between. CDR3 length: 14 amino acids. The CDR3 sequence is CARSGDRESTEAFF. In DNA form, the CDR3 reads TGTGCCAGAAGCGGGGACCGGGAGAGCACTGAAGCTTTCTTT.

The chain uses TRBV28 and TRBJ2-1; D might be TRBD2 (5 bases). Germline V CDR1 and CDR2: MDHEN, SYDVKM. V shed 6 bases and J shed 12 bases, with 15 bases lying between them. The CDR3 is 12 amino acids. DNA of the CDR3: TGTGCCAGCAGACCCCGACTATCGTCGCAGTTCTTC. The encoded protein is CASRPRLSSQFF.

The CDR3 nucleotides read TGTGCCACAGGGGATAGCAATCAGCCCCAGCATTTT. Translating gives CATGDSNQPQHF. The chain combines TRBV19 with TRBJ1-5; maybe TRBD1 (6 bases). This CDR3 comprises 12 residues. The germline V gene encodes CDR1 LNHDA and CDR2 SQIVND (reference sequence). V dropped 10 bases and J dropped 0 bases, with 7 bases sitting between them.

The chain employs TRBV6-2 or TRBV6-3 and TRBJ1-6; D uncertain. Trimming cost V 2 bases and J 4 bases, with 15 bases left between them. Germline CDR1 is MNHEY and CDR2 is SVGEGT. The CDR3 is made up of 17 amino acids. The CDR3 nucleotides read TGTGCCAGCAGTTACAGTTCGGCGGGAGGGTATAATTCACCCCTCCACTTT. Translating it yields CASSYSSAGGYNSPLHF.

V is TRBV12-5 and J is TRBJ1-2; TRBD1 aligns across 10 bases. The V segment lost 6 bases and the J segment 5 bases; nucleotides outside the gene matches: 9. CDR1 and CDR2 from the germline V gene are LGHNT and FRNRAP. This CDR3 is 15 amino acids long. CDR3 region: CASGRTGTGAYGYTF. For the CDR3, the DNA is TGTGCTAGTGGACGGACCGGGACAGGGGCTTATGGCTACACCTTC.

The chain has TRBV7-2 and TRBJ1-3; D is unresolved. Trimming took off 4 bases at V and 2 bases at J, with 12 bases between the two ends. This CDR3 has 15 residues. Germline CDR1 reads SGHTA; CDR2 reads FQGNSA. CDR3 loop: CASSSSVRAGNTIYF. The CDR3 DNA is TGTGCCAGCAGCTCTAGCGTAAGGGCTGGAAACACCATATATTTT.

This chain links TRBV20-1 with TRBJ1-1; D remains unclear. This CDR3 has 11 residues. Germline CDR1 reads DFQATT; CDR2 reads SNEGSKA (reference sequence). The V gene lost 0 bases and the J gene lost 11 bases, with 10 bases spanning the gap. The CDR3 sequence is CSARDRVEAFF. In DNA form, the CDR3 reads TGCAGTGCTAGAGATCGCGTGGAGGCTTTCTTT.

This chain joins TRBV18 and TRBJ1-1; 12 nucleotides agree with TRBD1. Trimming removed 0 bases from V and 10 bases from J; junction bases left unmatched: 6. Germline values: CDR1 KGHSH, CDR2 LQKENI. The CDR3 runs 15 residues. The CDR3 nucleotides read TGTGCCAGCTCACCACCGATGGGACAGGGGGCAAGAGCTTTCTTT. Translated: CASSPPMGQGARAFF.

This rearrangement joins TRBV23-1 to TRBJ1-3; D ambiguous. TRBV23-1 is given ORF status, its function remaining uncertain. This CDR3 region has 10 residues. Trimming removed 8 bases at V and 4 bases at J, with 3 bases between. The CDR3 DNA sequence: TGCGCCAGCCTAGGAAACACCATATATTTT. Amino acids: CASLGNTIYF.

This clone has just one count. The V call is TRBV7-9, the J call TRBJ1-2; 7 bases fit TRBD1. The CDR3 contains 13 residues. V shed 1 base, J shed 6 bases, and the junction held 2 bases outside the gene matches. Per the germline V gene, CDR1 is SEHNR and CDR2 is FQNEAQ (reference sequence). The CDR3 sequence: CASSLGTGDGYTF. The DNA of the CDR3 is TGTGCCAGCAGCTTAGGTACAGGGGATGGCTACACCTTC.

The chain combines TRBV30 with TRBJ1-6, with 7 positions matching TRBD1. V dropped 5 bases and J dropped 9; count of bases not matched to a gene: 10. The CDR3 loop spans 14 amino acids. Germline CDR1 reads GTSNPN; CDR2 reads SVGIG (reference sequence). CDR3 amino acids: CAWQAGTEFSPLHF. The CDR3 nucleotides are TGTGCCTGGCAAGCCGGGACAGAGTTTTCACCCCTCCACTTT.

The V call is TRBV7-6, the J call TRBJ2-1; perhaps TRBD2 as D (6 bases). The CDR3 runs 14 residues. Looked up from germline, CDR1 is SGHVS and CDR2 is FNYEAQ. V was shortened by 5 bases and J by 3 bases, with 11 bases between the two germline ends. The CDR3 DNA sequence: TGTGCCAGCAGCCAGGGAGGAGGCTACAATGAGCAGTTCTTC. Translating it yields CASSQGGGYNEQFF.

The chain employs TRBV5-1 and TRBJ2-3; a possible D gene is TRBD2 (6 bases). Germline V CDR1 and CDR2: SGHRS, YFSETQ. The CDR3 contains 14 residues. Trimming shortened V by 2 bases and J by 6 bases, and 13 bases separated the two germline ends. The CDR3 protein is CASSFGGELDTQYF. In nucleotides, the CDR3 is TGCGCCAGCAGCTTTGGCGGGGAACTGGATACGCAGTATTTT.

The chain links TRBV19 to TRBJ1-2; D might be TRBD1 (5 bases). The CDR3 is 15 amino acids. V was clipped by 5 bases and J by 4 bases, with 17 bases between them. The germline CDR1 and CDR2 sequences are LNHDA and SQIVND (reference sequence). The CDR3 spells CASSFGGDAFYGYTF. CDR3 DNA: TGTGCCAGTAGTTTTGGGGGGGACGCATTCTATGGCTACACCTTC.

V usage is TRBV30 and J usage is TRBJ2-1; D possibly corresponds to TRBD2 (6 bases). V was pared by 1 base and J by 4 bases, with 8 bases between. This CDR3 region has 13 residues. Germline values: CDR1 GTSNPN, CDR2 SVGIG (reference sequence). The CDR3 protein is CAWSAEGYNEQFF. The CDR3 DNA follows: TGTGCCTGGAGTGCGGAGGGATACAATGAGCAGTTCTTC.

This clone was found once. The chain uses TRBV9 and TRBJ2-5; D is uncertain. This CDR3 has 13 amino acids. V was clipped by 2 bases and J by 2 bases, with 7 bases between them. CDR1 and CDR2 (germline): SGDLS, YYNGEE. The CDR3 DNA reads TGTGCCAGCAGCGTTGCTATACAAGAGACCCAGTACTTC. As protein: CASSVAIQETQYF.

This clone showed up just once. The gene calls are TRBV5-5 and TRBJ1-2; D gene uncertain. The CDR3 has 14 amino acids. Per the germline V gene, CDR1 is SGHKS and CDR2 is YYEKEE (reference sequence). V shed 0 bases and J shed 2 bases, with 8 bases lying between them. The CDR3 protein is CASSLATDNYGYTF. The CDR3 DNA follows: TGTGCCAGCAGCTTGGCCACAGACAACTATGGCTACACCTTC. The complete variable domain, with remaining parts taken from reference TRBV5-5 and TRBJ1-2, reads DAGVTQSPTHLIKTRGQQVTLRCSPISGHKSVSWYQQVLGQGPQFIFQYYEKEERGRGNFPDRFSARQFPNYSSELNVNALLLGDSALYLCASSLATDNYGYTFGSGTRLTVV.

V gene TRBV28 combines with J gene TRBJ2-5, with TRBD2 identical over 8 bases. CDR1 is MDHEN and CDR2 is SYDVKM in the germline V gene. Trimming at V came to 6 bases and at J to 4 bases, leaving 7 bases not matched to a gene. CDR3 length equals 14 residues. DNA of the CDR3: TGTGCCAGCAGAGCTGGGCGGGAGGTAGAGACCCAGTACTTC. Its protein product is CASRAGREVETQYF.

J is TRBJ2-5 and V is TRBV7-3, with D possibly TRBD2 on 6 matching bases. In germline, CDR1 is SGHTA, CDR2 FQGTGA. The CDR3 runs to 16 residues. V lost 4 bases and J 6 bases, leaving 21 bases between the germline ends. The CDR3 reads CASSSPPPLARKTQYF. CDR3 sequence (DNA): TGTGCCAGCAGCTCGCCTCCCCCGCTAGCGAGGAAGACCCAGTACTTC.

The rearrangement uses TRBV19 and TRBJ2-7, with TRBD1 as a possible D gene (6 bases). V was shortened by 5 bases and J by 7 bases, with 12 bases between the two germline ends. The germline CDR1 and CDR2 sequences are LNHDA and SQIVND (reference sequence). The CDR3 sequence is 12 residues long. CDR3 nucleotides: TGTGCCAGTAGTGGAACAGGGTGGGAGCAGTACTTC. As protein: CASSGTGWEQYF.